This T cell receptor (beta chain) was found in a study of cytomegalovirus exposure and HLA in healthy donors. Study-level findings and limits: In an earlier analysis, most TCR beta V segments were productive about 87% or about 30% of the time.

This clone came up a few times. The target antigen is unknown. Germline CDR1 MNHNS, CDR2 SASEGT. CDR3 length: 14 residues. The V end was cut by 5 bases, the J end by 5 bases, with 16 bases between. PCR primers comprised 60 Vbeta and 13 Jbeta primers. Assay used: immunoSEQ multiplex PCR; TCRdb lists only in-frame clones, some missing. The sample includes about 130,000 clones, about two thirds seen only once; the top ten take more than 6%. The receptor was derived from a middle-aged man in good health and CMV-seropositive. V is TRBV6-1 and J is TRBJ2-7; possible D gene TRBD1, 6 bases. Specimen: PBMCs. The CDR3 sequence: CASSYGQGSHEQYF. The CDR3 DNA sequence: TGTGCCAGCAGTTATGGGCAGGGGTCTCACGAGCAGTACTTC.